This TCR beta chain is from a study of cytomegalovirus exposure and HLA in healthy donors. Data came from immunoSEQ multiplex PCR; TCRdb stores just in-frame clones and leaves some out. The repertoire holds fewer than 350,000 clones, with around 89% as singletons. Germline CDR1 reads SGHDT; CDR2 reads YYEEEE. CDR3 length: 14 residues. The V end was cut by 0 bases, the J end by 9 bases, with 16 bases between. General study results and limits: TCR clusters originating in the first cohort tended to co-occur in the approximately 120 validation repertoires, according to a later analysis. The dataset shows that most TCR sequences were rare, while some public TCRs occurred in many donors.

Separate from the approximately 670-subject first cohort was the approximately 130-subject validation cohort, to which the donors belonged. This clone appeared a single time. Antigen specificity is unknown. The genes are TRBV5-6 and TRBJ2-7, with D perhaps matching TRBD1 (5 bases). This receptor was identified in a woman aged 18-29 years in good health and CMV-seronegative. The sample was PBMCs. The CDR3 loop reads CASSLARQSTGQYF. DNA of the CDR3: TGTGCCAGCAGCTTGGCTCGACAGAGTACAGGGCAGTACTTC.